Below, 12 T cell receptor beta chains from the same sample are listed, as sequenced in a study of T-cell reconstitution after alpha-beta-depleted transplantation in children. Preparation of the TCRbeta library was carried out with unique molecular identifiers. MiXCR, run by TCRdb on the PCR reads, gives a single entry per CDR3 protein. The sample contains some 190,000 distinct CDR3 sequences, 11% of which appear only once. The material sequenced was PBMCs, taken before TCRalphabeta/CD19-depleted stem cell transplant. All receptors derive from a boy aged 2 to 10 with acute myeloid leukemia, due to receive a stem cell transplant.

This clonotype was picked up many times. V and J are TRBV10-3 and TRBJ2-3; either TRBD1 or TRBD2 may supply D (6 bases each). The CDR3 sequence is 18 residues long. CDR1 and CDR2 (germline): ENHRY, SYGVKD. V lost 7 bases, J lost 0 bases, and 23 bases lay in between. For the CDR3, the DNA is TGTGCCATCAACAGGGTGGGCGGGATTCGCGCTAGCACAGATACGCAGTATTTT. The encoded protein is CAINRVGGIRASTDTQYF.

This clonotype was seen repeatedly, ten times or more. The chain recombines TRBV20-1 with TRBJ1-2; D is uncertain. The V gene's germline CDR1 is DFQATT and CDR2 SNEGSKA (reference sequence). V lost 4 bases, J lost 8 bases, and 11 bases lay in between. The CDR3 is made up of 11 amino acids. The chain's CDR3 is CSAIGGSGYTF. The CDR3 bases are TGCAGTGCTATTGGCGGCTCGGGCTACACCTTC.

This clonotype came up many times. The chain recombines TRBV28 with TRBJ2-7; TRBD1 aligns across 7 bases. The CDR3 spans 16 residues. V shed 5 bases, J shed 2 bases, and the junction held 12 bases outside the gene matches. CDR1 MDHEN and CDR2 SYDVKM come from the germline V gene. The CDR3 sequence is CASSTPDRETTYEQYF. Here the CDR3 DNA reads TGTGCCAGCAGTACGCCCGACAGGGAAACAACCTACGAGCAGTACTTC. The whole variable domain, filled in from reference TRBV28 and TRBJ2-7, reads DVKVTQSSRYLVKRTGEKVFLECVQDMDHENMFWYRQDPGLGLRLIYFSYDVKMKEKGDIPEGYSVSREKKERFSLILESASTNQTSMYLCASSTPDRETTYEQYFGPGTRLTVT.

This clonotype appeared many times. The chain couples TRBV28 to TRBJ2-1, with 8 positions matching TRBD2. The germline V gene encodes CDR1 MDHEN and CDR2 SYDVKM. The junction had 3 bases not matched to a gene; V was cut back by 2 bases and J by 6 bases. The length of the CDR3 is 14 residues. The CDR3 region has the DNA TGTGCCAGCAGTTTAACACGGGAGGGCAATGAGCAGTTCTTC. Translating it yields CASSLTREGNEQFF.

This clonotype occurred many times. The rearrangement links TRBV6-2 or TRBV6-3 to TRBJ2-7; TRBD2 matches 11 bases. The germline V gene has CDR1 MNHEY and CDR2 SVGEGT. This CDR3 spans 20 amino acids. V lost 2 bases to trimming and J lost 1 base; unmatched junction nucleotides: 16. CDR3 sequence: CASSYRPPAPGLAVSYEQYF. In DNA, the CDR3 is TGTGCCAGCAGTTACAGGCCCCCTGCCCCGGGACTAGCGGTTTCCTACGAGCAGTACTTC.

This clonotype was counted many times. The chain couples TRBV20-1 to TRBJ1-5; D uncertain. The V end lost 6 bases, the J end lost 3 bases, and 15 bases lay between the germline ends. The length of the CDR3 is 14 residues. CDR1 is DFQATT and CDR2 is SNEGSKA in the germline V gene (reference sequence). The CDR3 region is CSALHGPPNQPQHF. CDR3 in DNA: TGCAGTGCGCTACACGGGCCCCCCAATCAGCCCCAGCATTTT.

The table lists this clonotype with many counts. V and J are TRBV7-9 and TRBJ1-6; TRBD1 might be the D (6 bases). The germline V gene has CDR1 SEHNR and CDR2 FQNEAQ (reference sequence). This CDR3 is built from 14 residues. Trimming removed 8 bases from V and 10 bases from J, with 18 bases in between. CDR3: CASAWETGTSPLHF. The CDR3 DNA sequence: TGTGCCAGCGCATGGGAAACAGGGACCTCACCCCTCCACTTT.

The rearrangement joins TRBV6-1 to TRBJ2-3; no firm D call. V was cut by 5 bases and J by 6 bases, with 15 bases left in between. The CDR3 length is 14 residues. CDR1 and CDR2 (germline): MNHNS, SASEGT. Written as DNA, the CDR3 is TGTGCCAGCAGTCTGGCGGCCGAGAGGGATACGCAGTATTTT. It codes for CASSLAAERDTQYF.

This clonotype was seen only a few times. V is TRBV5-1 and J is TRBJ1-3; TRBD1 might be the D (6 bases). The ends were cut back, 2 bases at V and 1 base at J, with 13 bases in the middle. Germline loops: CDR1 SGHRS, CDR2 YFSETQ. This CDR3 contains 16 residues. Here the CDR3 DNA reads TGCGCCAGCAGCTTAACATCACAGGGATCTGGAAACACCATATATTTT. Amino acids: CASSLTSQGSGNTIYF.

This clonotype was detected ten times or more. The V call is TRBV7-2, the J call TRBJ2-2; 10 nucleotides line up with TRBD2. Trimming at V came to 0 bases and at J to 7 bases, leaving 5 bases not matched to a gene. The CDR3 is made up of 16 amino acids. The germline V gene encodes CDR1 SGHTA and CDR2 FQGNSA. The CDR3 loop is CASSLAASGSLGELFF. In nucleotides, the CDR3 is TGTGCCAGCAGCTTAGCAGCTAGCGGGAGTCTCGGGGAGCTGTTTTTT.

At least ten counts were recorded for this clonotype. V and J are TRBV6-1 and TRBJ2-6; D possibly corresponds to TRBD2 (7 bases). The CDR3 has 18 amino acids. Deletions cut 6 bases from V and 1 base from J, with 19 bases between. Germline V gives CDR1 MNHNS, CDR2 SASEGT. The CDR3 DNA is TGTGCCAGCAGGCCCAGGGGAGGGGGTTCATCTGGGGCCAACGTCCTGACTTTC. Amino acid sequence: CASRPRGGGSSGANVLTF.

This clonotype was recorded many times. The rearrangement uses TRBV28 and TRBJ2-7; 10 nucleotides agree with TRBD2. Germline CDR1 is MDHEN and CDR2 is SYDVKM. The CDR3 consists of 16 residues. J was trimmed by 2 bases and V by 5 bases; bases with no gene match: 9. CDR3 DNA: TGTGCCAGCAGTCCAGGGACTAGCGACCAACCCTACGAGCAGTACTTC. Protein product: CASSPGTSDQPYEQYF.